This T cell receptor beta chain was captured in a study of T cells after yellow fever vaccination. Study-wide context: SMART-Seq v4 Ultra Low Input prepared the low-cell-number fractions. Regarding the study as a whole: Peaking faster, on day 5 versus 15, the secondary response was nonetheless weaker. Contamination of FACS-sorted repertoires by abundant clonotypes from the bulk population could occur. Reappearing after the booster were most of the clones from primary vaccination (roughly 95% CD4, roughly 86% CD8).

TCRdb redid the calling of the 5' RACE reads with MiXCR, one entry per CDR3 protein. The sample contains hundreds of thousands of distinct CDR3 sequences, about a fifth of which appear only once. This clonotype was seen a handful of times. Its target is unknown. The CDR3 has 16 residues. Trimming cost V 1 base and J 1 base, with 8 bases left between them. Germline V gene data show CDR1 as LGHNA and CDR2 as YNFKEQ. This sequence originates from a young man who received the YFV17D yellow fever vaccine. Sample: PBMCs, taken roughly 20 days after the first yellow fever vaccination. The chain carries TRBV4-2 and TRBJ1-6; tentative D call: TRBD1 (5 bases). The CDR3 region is CASSQGGRSYNSPLHF. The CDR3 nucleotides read TGTGCCAGCAGCCAAGGGGGGAGGTCCTATAATTCACCCCTCCACTTT.